This entry describes one T cell receptor (beta chain). Germline lookup yields CDR1 MNHEY and CDR2 SMNVEV (reference sequence). This CDR3 region has 16 residues. Losses at the gene ends were 1 base for V and 8 bases for J; bases not matched to a gene: 8. Sequenced by immunoSEQ multiplex PCR; TCRdb stores in-frame clones only, minus some. The sample consists of 470,000 or so clones, approximately 90% of them appearing once. Participants were placed into cohorts based on the clinical history they reported. This sample was taken from a study of blood T cell repertoires in COVID-19. In the study overall: Spain, Italy and the United States supplied samples that represented acute and convalescent COVID-19. The cDNA or gDNA used as material had been derived from T cells, B-cell-depleted T cells, or PBMCs.

Sequenced input: PBMCs or T cells enriched from blood (not recorded which). The clonotype comes from a woman younger than 35 with acute COVID-19. V gene TRBV27 combines with J gene TRBJ2-1; TRBD2 matches at 10 bases. CDR3: CASSLLPSGSKDEQFF. As DNA, the CDR3 is TGTGCCAGCAGTTTATTGCCTAGCGGGAGTAAGGATGAGCAGTTCTTC.